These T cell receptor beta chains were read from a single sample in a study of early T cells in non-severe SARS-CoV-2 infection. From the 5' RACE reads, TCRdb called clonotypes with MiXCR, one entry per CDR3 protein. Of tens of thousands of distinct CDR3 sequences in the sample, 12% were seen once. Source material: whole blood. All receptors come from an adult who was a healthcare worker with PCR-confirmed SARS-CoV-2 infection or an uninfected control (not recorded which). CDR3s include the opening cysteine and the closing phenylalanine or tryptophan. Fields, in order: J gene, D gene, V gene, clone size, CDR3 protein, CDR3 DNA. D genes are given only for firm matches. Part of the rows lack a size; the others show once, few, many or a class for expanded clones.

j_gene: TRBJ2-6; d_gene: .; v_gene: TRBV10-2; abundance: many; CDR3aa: CASGANDGANVLTF; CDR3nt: TGCGCCAGCGGGGCCAACGATGGGGCCAACGTCCTGACTTTC
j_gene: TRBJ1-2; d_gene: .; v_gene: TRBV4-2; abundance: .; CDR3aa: CASSQALYGYTF; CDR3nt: TGTGCCAGCAGCCAAGCCCTCTATGGCTACACCTTC
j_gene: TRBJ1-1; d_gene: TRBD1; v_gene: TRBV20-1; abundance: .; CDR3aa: CSASRTGFTEAFF; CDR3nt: TGCAGTGCTAGTAGGACAGGGTTCACTGAAGCTTTCTTT
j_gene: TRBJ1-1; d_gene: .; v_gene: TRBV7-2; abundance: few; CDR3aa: CASSLYMNTEAFF; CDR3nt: TGTGCCAGCAGCCTTTACATGAACACTGAAGCTTTCTTT
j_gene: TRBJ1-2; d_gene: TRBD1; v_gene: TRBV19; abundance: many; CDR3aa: CASSKQGNYGYTF; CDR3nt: TGTGCCAGTAGTAAACAGGGGAACTATGGCTACACCTTC
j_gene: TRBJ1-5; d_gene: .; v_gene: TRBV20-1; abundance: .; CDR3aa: CSALPPPGNSNQPQHF; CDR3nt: TGCAGTGCGTTACCCCCGCCGGGGAATAGCAATCAGCCCCAGCATTTT
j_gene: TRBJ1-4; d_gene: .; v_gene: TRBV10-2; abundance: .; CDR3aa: CASRLQLNEKLFF; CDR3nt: TGCGCCAGCAGGCTTCAGCTTAATGAAAAACTGTTTTTT
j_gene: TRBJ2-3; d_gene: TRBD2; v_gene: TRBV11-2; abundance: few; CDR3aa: CASSKERGAITQYF; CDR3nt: TGTGCCAGCAGCAAGGAGCGGGGGGCGATTACGCAGTATTTT
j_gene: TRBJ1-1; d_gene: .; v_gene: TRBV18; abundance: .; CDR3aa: CATHGGANTEAFF; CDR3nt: TGTGCCACGCACGGGGGGGCAAACACTGAAGCTTTCTTT
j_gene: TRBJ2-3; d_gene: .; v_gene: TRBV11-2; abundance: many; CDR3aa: CASSSMRLNTDTQYF; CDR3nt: TGTGCCAGCAGCTCCATGCGTCTCAACACAGATACGCAGTATTTT
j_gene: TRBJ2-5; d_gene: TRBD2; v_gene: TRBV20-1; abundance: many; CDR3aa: CSATSLAGGGETQYF; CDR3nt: TGCAGTGCCACTTCTCTAGCGGGGGGAGGTGAGACCCAGTACTTC
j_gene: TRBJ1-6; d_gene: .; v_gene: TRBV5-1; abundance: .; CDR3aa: CASSLGGRSTLHF; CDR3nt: TGCGCCAGCAGCTTGGGAGGCAGGAGCACCCTCCACTTT
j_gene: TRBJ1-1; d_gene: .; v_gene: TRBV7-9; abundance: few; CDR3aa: CASSAYSEAFF; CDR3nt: TGTGCCAGCAGCGCTTATAGTGAAGCTTTCTTT
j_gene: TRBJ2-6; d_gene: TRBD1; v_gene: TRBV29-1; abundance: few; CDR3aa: CSVATGAGANVLTF; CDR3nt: TGCAGCGTTGCTACAGGGGCTGGGGCCAACGTCCTGACTTTC
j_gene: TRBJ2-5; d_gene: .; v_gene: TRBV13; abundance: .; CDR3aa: CASTLYRQETQYF; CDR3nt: TGTGCCAGCACCTTATACAGGCAAGAGACCCAGTACTTC
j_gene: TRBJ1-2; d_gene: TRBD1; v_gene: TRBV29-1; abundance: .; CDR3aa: CSVLTGVGYTF; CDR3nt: TGCAGCGTTCTGACAGGGGTCGGCTACACCTTC
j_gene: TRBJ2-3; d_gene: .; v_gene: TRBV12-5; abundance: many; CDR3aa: CASRYGGTDTQYF; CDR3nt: TGTGCTAGCCGATACGGGGGCACAGATACGCAGTATTTT
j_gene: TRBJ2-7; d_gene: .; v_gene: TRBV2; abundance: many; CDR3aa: CASRRTRGPYEQYF; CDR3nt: TGTGCCAGCAGAAGGACGCGTGGGCCCTACGAGCAGTACTTC
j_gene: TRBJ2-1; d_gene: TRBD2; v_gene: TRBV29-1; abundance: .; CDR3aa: CSGGLAGRLFF; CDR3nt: TGCAGCGGCGGACTAGCGGGGAGGCTGTTCTTC
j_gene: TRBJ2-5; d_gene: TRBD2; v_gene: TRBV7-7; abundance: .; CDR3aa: CASSFGGGSQETQYF; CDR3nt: TGTGCTAGCAGCTTTGGCGGGGGAAGTCAAGAGACCCAGTACTTC
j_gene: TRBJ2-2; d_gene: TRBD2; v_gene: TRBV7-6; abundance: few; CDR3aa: CASSLAGGGRTGELFF; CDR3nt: TGTGCCAGCAGCTTAGCTGGCGGGGGACGCACCGGGGAGCTGTTTTTT
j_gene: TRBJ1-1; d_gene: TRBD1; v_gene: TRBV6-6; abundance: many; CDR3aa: CASSYPGQGPMNTEAFF; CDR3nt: TGTGCCAGCAGTTACCCCGGACAGGGGCCCATGAACACTGAAGCTTTCTTT
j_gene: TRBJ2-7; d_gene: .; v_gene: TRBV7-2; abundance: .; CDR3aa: CASSLVGGGSGAYEQYF; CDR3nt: TGTGCCAGCAGCTTAGTAGGGGGAGGCAGCGGGGCCTACGAGCAGTACTTC
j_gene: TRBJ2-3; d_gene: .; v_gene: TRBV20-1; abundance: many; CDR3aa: CSASGTSDTQYF; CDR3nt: TGCAGTGCTAGTGGGACATCAGATACGCAGTATTTT
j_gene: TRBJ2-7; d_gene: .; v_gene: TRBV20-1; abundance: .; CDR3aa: CSAEGKLYEQYF; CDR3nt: TGCAGTGCCGAAGGGAAACTCTACGAGCAGTACTTC
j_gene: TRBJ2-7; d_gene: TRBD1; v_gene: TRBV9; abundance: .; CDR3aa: CASSGLEQGAVEQYF; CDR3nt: TGTGCCAGCAGCGGCCTGGAGCAGGGGGCGGTTGAGCAGTACTTC
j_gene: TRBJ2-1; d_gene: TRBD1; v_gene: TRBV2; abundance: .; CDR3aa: CASSQKGTGGFNEQFF; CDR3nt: TGTGCCAGCAGCCAAAAGGGGACAGGGGGTTTCAATGAGCAGTTCTTC
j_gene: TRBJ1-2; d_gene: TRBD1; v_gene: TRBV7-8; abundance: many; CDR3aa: CASSLVQGINYGYTF; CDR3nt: TGTGCCAGCAGCTTAGTACAGGGGATTAACTATGGCTACACCTTC
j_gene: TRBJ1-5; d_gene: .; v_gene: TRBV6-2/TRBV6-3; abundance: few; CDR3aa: CASSYSFTGPGVYGQPQHF; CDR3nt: TGTGCCAGCAGTTACTCGTTTACGGGACCCGGAGTTTATGGCCAGCCCCAGCATTTT
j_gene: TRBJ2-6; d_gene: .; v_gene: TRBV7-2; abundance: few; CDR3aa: CASSPGTGGANVLTF; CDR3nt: TGTGCCAGCAGCCCCGGGACCGGTGGGGCCAACGTCCTGACTTTC
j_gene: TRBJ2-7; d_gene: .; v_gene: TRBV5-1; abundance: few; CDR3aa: CASSSRATTSYEQYF; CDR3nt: TGCGCCAGCAGCTCCAGGGCCACTACCTCCTACGAGCAGTACTTC
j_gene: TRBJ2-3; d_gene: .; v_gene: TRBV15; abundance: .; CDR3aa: CATSPGHSGDTQYF; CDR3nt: TGTGCCACCAGCCCTGGCCACTCGGGAGATACGCAGTATTTT
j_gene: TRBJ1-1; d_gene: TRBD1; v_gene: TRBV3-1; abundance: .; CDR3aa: CASSDRGEAFF; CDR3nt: TGTGCCAGCAGCGACAGGGGCGAAGCTTTCTTT
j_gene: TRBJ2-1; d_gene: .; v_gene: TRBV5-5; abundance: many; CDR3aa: CASSLGHYNEQFF; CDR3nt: TGTGCCAGCAGCTTAGGGCATTACAATGAGCAGTTCTTC
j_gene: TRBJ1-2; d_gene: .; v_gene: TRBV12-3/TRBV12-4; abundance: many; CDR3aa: CASSLGRGYTF; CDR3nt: TGTGCCAGCAGTTTAGGCCGTGGCTACACCTTC
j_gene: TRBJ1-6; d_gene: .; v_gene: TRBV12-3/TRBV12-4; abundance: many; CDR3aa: CASSLGRTPLHF; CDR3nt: TGTGCCAGCAGTCTCGGACGGACACCCCTCCACTTT
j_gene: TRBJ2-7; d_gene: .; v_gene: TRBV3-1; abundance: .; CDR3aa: CASSQTVCAGDTYEQYF; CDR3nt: TGTGCCAGCAGCCAGACAGTTTGCGCAGGTGACACCTACGAGCAGTACTTC
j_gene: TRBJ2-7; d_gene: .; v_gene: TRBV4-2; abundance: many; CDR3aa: CASMGRSVGQYF; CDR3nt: TGTGCCAGCATGGGCCGCTCCGTCGGGCAGTACTTC
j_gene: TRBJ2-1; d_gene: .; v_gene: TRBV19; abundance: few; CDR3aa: CASSMGLWGRNEQFF; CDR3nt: TGTGCCAGTAGTATGGGGTTGTGGGGGCGGAATGAGCAGTTCTTC
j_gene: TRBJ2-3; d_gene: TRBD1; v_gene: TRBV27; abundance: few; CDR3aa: CASSPLQGGSTDTQYF; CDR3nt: TGTGCCAGCAGTCCCCTACAGGGGGGAAGCACAGATACGCAGTATTTT
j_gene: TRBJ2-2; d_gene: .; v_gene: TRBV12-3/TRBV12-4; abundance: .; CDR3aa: CASSRNQNTGELFF; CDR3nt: TGTGCCAGCAGCCGGAACCAAAACACCGGGGAGCTGTTTTTT
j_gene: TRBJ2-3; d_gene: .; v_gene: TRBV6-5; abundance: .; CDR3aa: CASSLTPQGRREYF; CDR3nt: TGTGCCAGCAGTTTGACCCCACAGGGAAGGAGAGAGTATTTT
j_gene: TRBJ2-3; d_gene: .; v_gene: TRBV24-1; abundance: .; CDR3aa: CATSDPTQGDTQYF; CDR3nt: TGTGCCACCAGTGACCCCACGCAGGGAGATACGCAGTATTTT
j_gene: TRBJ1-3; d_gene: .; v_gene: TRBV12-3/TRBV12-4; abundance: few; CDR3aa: CASRPSGSGNTIYF; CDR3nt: TGTGCCAGCAGACCTTCGGGGTCTGGAAACACCATATATTTT
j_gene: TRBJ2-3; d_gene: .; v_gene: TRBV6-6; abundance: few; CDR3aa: CASSYSTGEADTQYF; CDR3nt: TGTGCCAGCAGTTACTCCACGGGGGAAGCAGATACGCAGTATTTT
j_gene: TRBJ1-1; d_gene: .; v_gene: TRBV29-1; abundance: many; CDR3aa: CSVGNTEAFF; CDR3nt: TGCAGCGTTGGGAACACTGAAGCTTTCTTT
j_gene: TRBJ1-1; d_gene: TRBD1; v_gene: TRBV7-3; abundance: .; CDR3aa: CASGQGMNTEAFF; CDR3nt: TGTGCCAGCGGACAGGGGATGAACACTGAAGCTTTCTTT
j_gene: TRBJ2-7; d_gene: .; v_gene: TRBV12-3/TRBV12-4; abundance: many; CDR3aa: CASSSHNRASYEQYF; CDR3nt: TGTGCCAGCAGTTCCCACAACAGGGCTTCCTACGAGCAGTACTTC
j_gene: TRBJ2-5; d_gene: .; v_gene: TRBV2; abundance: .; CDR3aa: CASSRDYQETQYF; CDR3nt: TGTGCCAGCAGCCGGGACTACCAAGAGACCCAGTACTTC
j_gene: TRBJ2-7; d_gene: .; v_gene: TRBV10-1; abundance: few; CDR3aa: CASSDIATNFYEQYF; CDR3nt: TGCGCCAGCAGCGATATAGCAACCAACTTCTACGAGCAGTACTTC
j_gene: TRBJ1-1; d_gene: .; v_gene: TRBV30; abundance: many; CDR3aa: CASYRAEAFF; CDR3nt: TGTGCCTCTTATAGGGCTGAAGCTTTCTTT
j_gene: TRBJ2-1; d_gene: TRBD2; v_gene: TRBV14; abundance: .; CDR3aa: CASSQERRALGGKNEQFF; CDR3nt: TGTGCCAGCAGCCAAGAGCGACGGGCTCTCGGGGGGAAGAATGAGCAGTTCTTC
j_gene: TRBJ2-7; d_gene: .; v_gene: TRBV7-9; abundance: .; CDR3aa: CASNPGRGPYEQYF; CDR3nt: TGTGCCAGCAACCCGGGACGGGGACCCTACGAGCAGTACTTC
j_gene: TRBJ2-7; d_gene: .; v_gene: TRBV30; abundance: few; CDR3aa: CAGNDRPYEQYF; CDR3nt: TGTGCCGGGAACGACAGACCCTACGAGCAGTACTTC
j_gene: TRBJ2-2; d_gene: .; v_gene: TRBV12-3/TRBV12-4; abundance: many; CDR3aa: CASSLSGNTGELFF; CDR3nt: TGTGCCAGCAGTTTAAGCGGGAACACCGGGGAGCTGTTTTTT
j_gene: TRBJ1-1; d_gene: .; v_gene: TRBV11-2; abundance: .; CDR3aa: CASSLHMPSFDTEAFF; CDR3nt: TGTGCCAGCAGCTTGCATATGCCGTCTTTCGACACTGAAGCTTTCTTT
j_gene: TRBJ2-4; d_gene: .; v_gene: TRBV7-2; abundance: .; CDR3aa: CASSLASGVLAKNIQYF; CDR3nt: TGTGCCAGCAGCTTAGCTTCCGGGGTCCTAGCCAAAAACATTCAGTACTTC
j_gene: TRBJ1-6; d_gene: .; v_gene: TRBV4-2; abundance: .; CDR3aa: CASSQGGSDVPLHF; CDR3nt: TGTGCCAGCAGCCAAGGGGGATCAGATGTGCCCCTCCACTTT
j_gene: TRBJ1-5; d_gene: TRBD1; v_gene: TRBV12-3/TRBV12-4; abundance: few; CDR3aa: CASSLPGQGGAAFHQPQHF; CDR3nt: TGTGCCAGCAGTTTACCCGGACAGGGCGGCGCGGCCTTCCATCAGCCCCAGCATTTT
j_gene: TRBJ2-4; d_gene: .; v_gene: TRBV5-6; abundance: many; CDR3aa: CASSSPSWQGASAKNIQYF; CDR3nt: TGTGCCAGCAGCTCCCCGTCGTGGCAGGGAGCGTCTGCCAAAAACATTCAGTACTTC